A selection of T cell receptor beta chains follows, all from one sample in a study of blood T cell repertoires in COVID-19. Clones were read by immunoSEQ multiplex PCR, and TCRdb kept only the in-frame ones, dropping some. The sample has 62,000 or so clones, roughly 85% seen once. Sequencing was carried out using peripheral blood. Receptors were obtained from a woman between 55 and 75 years old with acute or convalescent COVID-19. CDR3s include the opening cysteine and the closing phenylalanine or tryptophan. The D gene is left open where the match is weak. Clone size is shown for a subset of rows, as once, few, many or a class of expanded clone.

d_gene	v_gene	j_gene	abundance	CDR3aa	CDR3nt
TRBD1	TRBV3-1/TRBV3-2	TRBJ1-6	-	CASSHNRRAGTGGDSPLHF	TGTGCCAGCAGCCACAACCGTAGGGCCGGGACAGGGGGAGATTCACCCCTCCACTTT
-	TRBV6-2/TRBV6-3	TRBJ2-7	once	CASSVRTSYEQYF	TGTGCCAGCAGTGTTCGGACTTCCTACGAGCAGTACTTC
-	TRBV11-2	TRBJ1-2	few	CASSFRTESYGYTF	TGTGCCAGCAGTTTCAGGACAGAGTCCTATGGCTACACCTTC
TRBD2	TRBV10-3	TRBJ2-7	-	CASRGVTSGAYEQYF	TGTGCCTCCAGGGGGGTGACTAGCGGGGCCTACGAGCAGTACTTC
-	TRBV12-3/TRBV12-4	TRBJ1-5	-	CASSLGMGPQHF	TGTGCCAGCAGTTTGGGCATGGGGCCCCAGCATTTT
-	TRBV20-1	TRBJ1-1	once	CSASSGQGLNTEAFF	TGCAGTGCTAGTTCGGGTCAGGGGCTAAACACTGAAGCTTTCTTT
TRBD1	TRBV14	TRBJ2-1	-	CASSLTGGNYNEQFF	TGTGCCAGCAGCCTAACAGGGGGGAACTACAATGAGCAGTTCTTC
-	TRBV19	TRBJ1-6	few	CASSIVWTADNSPLHF	TGTGCCAGTAGTATAGTCTGGACAGCCGATAATTCACCCCTCCACTTT
-	TRBV28	TRBJ1-3	-	CASSRTGSGNTIYF	TGTGCCAGCAGTCGCACAGGGTCCGGAAACACCATATATTTT
TRBD2	TRBV7-3	TRBJ2-5	-	CASSLSASGLKETQYF	TGTGCCAGCAGCTTATCGGCTAGCGGGTTGAAAGAGACCCAGTACTTC
-	TRBV30	TRBJ1-2	-	CAWSPDTLWGYTF	TGTGCCTGGAGTCCAGATACCCTCTGGGGCTACACCTTC
-	TRBV7-9	TRBJ1-2	-	CASSLGTNYGYTF	TGTGCCAGCAGCCTCGGGACAAACTATGGCTACACCTTC
TRBD2	TRBV18	TRBJ2-1	-	CASATSGTTSYNEQFF	TGTGCCAGCGCGACCTCAGGGACTACCTCCTACAATGAGCAGTTCTTC
TRBD1	TRBV19	TRBJ1-4	few	CASSKKDRGVDEKLFF	TGTGCCAGTAGCAAAAAAGACAGGGGAGTAGATGAAAAACTGTTTTTT
-	TRBV2	TRBJ1-2	once	CASARTVRNRDGYTF	TGTGCCAGCGCCAGGACAGTCCGTAATCGGGATGGCTACACCTTC
-	TRBV10-2	TRBJ2-7	-	CASKTGLVSYEQYF	TGCGCCAGTAAGACGGGGTTGGTTTCCTACGAGCAGTACTTC
-	TRBV7-8	TRBJ2-5	once	CASSFQTRPQETQYF	TGTGCCAGCAGCTTCCAGACTAGACCGCAAGAGACCCAGTACTTC
-	TRBV29-1	TRBJ1-1	-	CSVRDGRAFF	TGCAGCGTGCGGGACGGGCGAGCTTTCTTT
-	TRBV7-2	TRBJ2-5	-	CASGRGVEETQYF	TGTGCCAGCGGGAGGGGGGTGGAGGAGACCCAGTACTTC
-	TRBV30	TRBJ1-1	once	CAWIRDWSPEAFF	TGTGCCTGGATCCGGGATTGGAGCCCTGAAGCTTTCTTT
TRBD1	TRBV29-1	TRBJ1-2	-	CSVEGQGGFYTF	TGCAGCGTTGAAGGACAGGGTGGGTTCTACACCTTC
-	TRBV12-3/TRBV12-4	TRBJ1-2	once	CASSPGQGDGYTF	TGTGCCAGCTCCCCCGGGCAGGGCGATGGCTACACCTTC
TRBD1	TRBV2	TRBJ1-5	-	CASSQQGVNQPQHF	TGTGCCAGCAGCCAACAGGGGGTCAATCAGCCCCAGCATTTT
-	TRBV7-2	TRBJ2-1	few	CASSFRLVVGEQFF	TGTGCCAGCAGCTTCCGACTAGTTGTCGGTGAGCAGTTCTTC
-	TRBV2	TRBJ2-7	-	CASSWDTYEQYF	TGTGCCAGCAGTTGGGACACCTACGAGCAGTACTTC
-	TRBV5-1	TRBJ1-4	once	CASSLGQKNEKLFF	TGCGCCAGCAGCTTGGGACAGAAAAATGAAAAACTGTTTTTT
TRBD1	TRBV6-5	TRBJ1-3	-	CASSRQGASGNTIYF	TGTGCCAGCAGCCGACAGGGGGCCTCTGGAAACACCATATATTTT
TRBD1	TRBV7-3	TRBJ1-5	-	CASRPRDSRNQPQHF	TGTGCCAGCAGACCAAGGGACAGTCGGAATCAGCCCCAGCATTTT